A single sample gave rise to the 15 T cell receptor beta chains below, sequenced in a study of regulatory T cells in long-lasting Graves disease. Relying on iRepertoire HTBI primers and Arm-PCR of CDR3 regions, the team built TCR beta libraries. Each CDR3 protein gets one entry after TCRdb re-called the multiplex PCR reads with MiXCR. The sample consists of over 450,000 distinct CDR3 sequences, 9.5% to 15% of them appearing once. The time point denotes: newly diagnosed GD, antithyroid drugs for less than 3 months. PBMC-extracted RNA yielded the TCR library. A further study also used this sample, focusing on T cells in Graves' hyperthyroidism and ophthalmopathy.

The sample here was peripheral blood mononuclear cells (PBMCs), taken at new diagnosis, from a patient treated with antithyroid drugs. Receptors originate from a woman in her twenties or thirties with Graves disease.

The CDR3 DNA reads TGTGCCAGCAGCCAGGCAGTTGGGGCGACCTACGAGCAGTACTTC. Translation gives CASSQAVGATYEQYF. The gene calls are TRBV3-1 and TRBJ2-7; D possibly corresponds to TRBD1 (5 bases). This CDR3 comprises 15 residues. In germline, CDR1 is LGHDT, CDR2 YNNKEL (reference sequence). V was trimmed by 3 bases and J by 2 bases, leaving 14 bases between them.

This clonotype came up many times. The chain uses TRBV6-1 and TRBJ1-5, with 8 bases identical to TRBD1. The CDR3 contains 15 residues. V lost 10 bases to trimming and J lost 2 bases; unmatched junction nucleotides: 10. Germline loops: CDR1 MNHNS, CDR2 SASEGT. The CDR3 region has the DNA TGTGCCACCACGGTTTCAGGGGGCGGCAATCAGCCCCAGCATTTT. Protein: CATTVSGGGNQPQHF.

This clonotype was detected ten times or more. The chain uses TRBV7-9 and TRBJ2-5, with TRBD2 as a possible D gene (6 bases). The CDR3 covers 13 residues. With 6 bases removed from V and 5 bases from J, the gap between germline ends came to 13 bases. Looked up from germline, CDR1 is SEHNR and CDR2 is FQNEAQ (reference sequence). DNA of the CDR3: TGTGCCAGCAGAGAGGGACTTGACGAGACCCAGTACTTC. Encoded protein: CASREGLDETQYF.

This clonotype appeared a few times. The rearrangement uses TRBV5-8 and TRBJ2-1, with TRBD2 identical over 13 bases. CDR3 length equals 18 residues. The V gene's germline CDR1 is SGHTS and CDR2 YDEGEE. V trimming: 6 bases; J trimming: 0 bases; junction bases outside the gene matches: 9. The CDR3: CASMGLAGIPISYNEQFF. CDR3 nucleotides: TGTGCCAGCATGGGACTAGCGGGAATCCCGATCTCCTACAATGAGCAGTTCTTC.

A remark on this clonotype: This clone may be a read error of a much larger clone one base away. Given the absence of the conserved phenylalanine or tryptophan at the CDR3 end, a read error is likely. The CDR3 here is CASSQDIPPYEQYL. CDR3 nucleotides: TGTGCCAGCAGCCAAGATATCCCTCCCTACGAGCAGTACTTA. The gene calls are TRBV3-1 and TRBJ2-7; D gene unclear. Germline CDR1 and CDR2: LGHDT and YNNKEL (reference sequence). Trimming left V 0 bases short and J 2 bases short, with 8 bases between. The CDR3 is made up of 14 amino acids.

This clonotype was found many times. The chain links TRBV28 to TRBJ2-7; 8 bases fit TRBD1. V lost 3 bases to trimming and J lost 4 bases; unmatched junction nucleotides: 8. CDR1 is MDHEN and CDR2 is SYDVKM in the germline V gene. This CDR3 comprises 15 residues. CDR3 protein: CASSFSGTGRYEQYF. In DNA form, the CDR3 reads TGTGCCAGCAGTTTCTCCGGGACAGGACGATACGAGCAGTACTTC.

This clonotype was observed a handful of times. The chain couples TRBV28 to TRBJ2-4, with D possibly being TRBD2 (5 bases). CDR3 size: 13 residues. Germline V gene data show CDR1 as MDHEN and CDR2 as SYDVKM. V gave up 5 bases and J gave up 7 bases, with 12 bases separating them. CDR3 nucleotides: TGTGCCAGCAGTGTCAGCCGGGATAACATTCAGTACTTC. It is translated as CASSVSRDNIQYF.

In the case of this clonotype: It may be a read error: a sequence one base away is much more abundant. This CDR3 is missing its conserved last phenylalanine or tryptophan, likely due to a read error. The chain recombines TRBV2 with TRBJ1-6; D gene uncertain. CDR1 is SNHLY, CDR2 FYNNEI, per germline. The CDR3 is 14 residues long. V lost 6 bases to trimming and J lost 2 bases, with 8 bases between them. CDR3 region: CASRHRTYNSPLHL. The CDR3 DNA reads TGTGCCAGCAGGCACAGAACCTATAATTCACCCCTCCACCTT.

There are many counts of this clonotype. This CDR3 reads CASSPDRVRGYTF. CDR3 in DNA: TGTGCCAGCAGCCCGGACAGGGTCCGCGGCTACACCTTC. The genes are TRBV5-4 and TRBJ1-2; TRBD1 matches at 8 bases. Germline loops: CDR1 SGHNT, CDR2 YYREEE (reference sequence). V shed 4 bases and J 8 bases; nucleotides not matched to a gene: 7. The CDR3 loop spans 13 amino acids.

Comments on this clonotype: A read error may produce the germline difference seen at one junction end. The chain has TRBV5-1 and TRBJ2-2; tentative D call: TRBD2 (6 bases). The CDR3 has 16 amino acids. The germline gives CDR1 SGHRS, CDR2 YFSETQ. CDR3 sequence (DNA): TGCGCCAGCAGCTTAGGAGGGAGATCGAACACCGGGGAGCTGGTTTTT. Protein: CASSLGGRSNTGELVF.

This clonotype was seen a few times. A read error may account for a junction end that differs from germline. The chain has TRBV7-7 and TRBJ2-5; TRBD1 or TRBD2 may be the D gene (6 bases each). CDR1 is SSHAT, CDR2 FNYEAQ, per germline (reference sequence). CDR3 size: 15 residues. DNA of the CDR3: TGTGCTAGCAGCTTTGGCGGGACACCAAAAGAGACCCAGTACTTC. This translates into CASSFGGTPKETQYF.

This clonotype appeared many times. The chain joins TRBV20-1 to TRBJ1-5, with TRBD1 identical over 7 bases. The V gene end was trimmed by 3 bases and the J gene end by 2 bases; junction bases not matched to a gene: 7. Germline CDR1 and CDR2: DFQATT and SNEGSKA (reference sequence). The CDR3 is 15 amino acids. This CDR3 reads CSASRTGQGNQPQHF. The CDR3 coding sequence is TGCAGTGCTAGCAGAACAGGACAGGGCAATCAGCCCCAGCATTTT.

This clonotype was picked up a small number of times. J is TRBJ1-1 and V is TRBV28; tentatively, D is TRBD1 (6 bases). The CDR3 spans 14 residues. Trimming stripped 4 bases from V and 4 bases from J, with 13 bases between. The germline CDR1 and CDR2 sequences are MDHEN and SYDVKM. The CDR3 DNA follows: TGTGCCAGCAGTTACACCGCAGGGGCCACTGAAGCTTTCTTT. It translates to CASSYTAGATEAFF.

This sequence joins TRBV4-1 and TRBJ2-7, with a tentative D call TRBD2 (5 bases). V lost 5 bases and J 3 bases, leaving 17 bases between the germline ends. CDR1 is MGHRA, CDR2 YSYEKL, per germline. The CDR3 has 15 amino acids. The CDR3 protein is CASSERERINYEQYF. In DNA, the CDR3 is TGCGCCAGCAGCGAGAGGGAGAGGATTAACTACGAGCAGTACTTC.

Many counts were recorded for this clonotype. The chain employs TRBV20-1 and TRBJ2-1; 10 nucleotides align to TRBD2. CDR3 size: 15 residues. The junction had 12 bases not matched to a gene; V was cut back by 3 bases and J by 10 bases. CDR1 and CDR2 from the germline V gene are DFQATT and SNEGSKA (reference sequence). CDR3 DNA: TGCAGTGCTAGTTTCAGCGCTAGCGGGAGCCAAGAGCAGTTCTTC. This codes for CSASFSASGSQEQFF.